This TCR beta chain stems from a study of T cell responses to AZD1222 COVID-19 vaccine. The CDR3 spans 12 residues. The ends were cut back, 3 bases at V and 12 bases at J, with 12 bases in the middle. CDR1 LGHDT and CDR2 YNNKEL come from the germline V gene (reference sequence). Some clones are missing from TCRdb's copy, which holds only in-frame ones; the method was immunoSEQ multiplex PCR. The sample has roughly 120,000 clones, over 75% seen once; the top ten hold roughly a sixth. This specimen consisted of peripheral blood, obtained on day 0 of AZD1222 vaccination. This chain joins TRBV3-1 (or the pseudogene TRBV3-2) and TRBJ2-1; D unclear. This receptor was taken from an adult in good health. CDR3: CASSHTISWQFF. The DNA for the CDR3 is TGTGCCAGCAGCCACACCATCAGTTGGCAGTTCTTC.